Presented here are 17 T cell receptor beta chains from one specimen sequenced in a study of T cell responses to AZD1222 COVID-19 vaccine. Assay used: immunoSEQ multiplex PCR; TCRdb lists only in-frame clones, some missing. Here the sample spans 200,000 to 250,000 clones, 85% to 95% being singletons. The material sequenced was peripheral blood, taken on day 0 of MenACWY control vaccination. These receptors all stem from an adult in good health.

Concerning this clone itself: Other DNA sequences in this sample translate to the same CDR3. The chain uses TRBV5-1 and TRBJ1-1, with D hard to call. Germline V gene sequence: CDR1 SGHRS, CDR2 YFSETQ. This CDR3 has 14 residues. V was pared by 2 bases and J by 4 bases, with 12 bases between. The CDR3: CASSLNPGGTEAFF. CDR3 DNA sequence: TGCGCCAGCAGCTTAAATCCAGGAGGCACTGAAGCTTTCTTT.

The chain recombines TRBV28 with TRBJ1-3; D unresolved. This CDR3 is built from 15 residues. Germline-derived CDR1 and CDR2 are MDHEN and SYDVKM. The V gene lost 6 bases and the J gene lost 0 bases, with 12 bases spanning the gap. CDR3 sequence: CASSPRTSSGNTIYF. The CDR3 nucleotides read TGTGCCAGCAGCCCCAGAACTAGCTCTGGAAACACCATATATTTT.

The chain has TRBV2 and TRBJ1-3; 7 positions match TRBD1. Germline CDR1 reads SNHLY; CDR2 reads FYNNEI. This CDR3 is 16 amino acids long. V dropped 5 bases and J dropped 2; count of bases not matched to a gene: 9. CDR3 residues: CASSPKGAGTGNTIYF. DNA for the CDR3: TGTGCCAGCAGTCCTAAGGGGGCAGGGACTGGAAACACCATATATTTT.

The V call is TRBV6-5, the J call TRBJ2-1; D is unresolved. The CDR3 length is 15 residues. Germline V CDR1 and CDR2: MNHEY, SVGAGI. V lost 5 bases and J 3 bases, leaving 14 bases between the germline ends. CDR3 in amino acids: CASSPIDAVYNEQFF. The CDR3 DNA reads TGTGCCAGCAGTCCGATAGATGCTGTCTACAATGAGCAGTTCTTC.

In its sample, this clone was seen once. V and J are TRBV2 and TRBJ1-6, with a tentative D call TRBD1 (6 bases). The CDR3 is 15 amino acids. Looked up from germline, CDR1 is SNHLY and CDR2 is FYNNEI. The V and J ends lost 7 bases and 9 bases respectively, with 19 bases between them. CDR3 loop: CASIKTGPSRSPLHF. Here the CDR3 DNA reads TGTGCCAGCATCAAAACAGGGCCTTCTCGTTCACCCCTCCACTTT.

The rearrangement links TRBV7-8 to TRBJ2-2; tentative D call: TRBD1 (6 bases). This CDR3 region has 15 residues. Germline loops: CDR1 SGHVS, CDR2 FQNEAQ. Trimming removed 3 bases at V and 4 bases at J, with 12 bases between. The CDR3 bases are TGTGCCAGCAGCTTGGGTTGGACAGCCACCGGGGAGCTGTTTTTT. Translation: CASSLGWTATGELFF. Full variable domain (outside the CDR3, taken from reference TRBV7-8 and TRBJ2-2): GAGVSQSPRYKVAKRGQDVALRCDPISGHVSLFWYQQALGQGPEFLTYFQNEAQLDKSGLPSDRFFAERPEGSVSTLKIQRTQQEDSAVYLCASSLGWTATGELFFGEGSRLTVL.

This chain links TRBV3-1 (or the pseudogene TRBV3-2) with TRBJ1-2; 8 bases match TRBD1. CDR3 size: 14 residues. Trimming cost V 3 bases and J 4 bases; bases outside gene matches: 4. Per germline, CDR1 LGHDT and CDR2 YNNKEL (reference sequence). The CDR3 reads CASSHDRGAYGYTF. The CDR3 DNA follows: TGTGCCAGCAGCCACGACAGGGGAGCCTATGGCTACACCTTC.

This clone was counted a few times. This chain joins TRBV4-3 and TRBJ1-1; weak D call: TRBD1 (5 bases). Germline loops: CDR1 LGHNA, CDR2 YSLEER. The CDR3 runs 15 residues. The V end was cut by 0 bases, the J end by 5 bases, with 13 bases between. This CDR3 reads CASSQDAAGGTEAFF. Written as DNA, the CDR3 is TGCGCCAGCAGCCAAGATGCTGCCGGGGGGACTGAAGCTTTCTTT.

Turning to this clone: In this CDR3 the conserved last residue, phenylalanine or tryptophan, is missing, so a read error is likely. It is unclear where the CDR3 begins or ends on the DNA, so no DNA is shown, and the CDR3 is as TCRdb lists it. This sequence joins TRBV7-9 and TRBJ1-2. Ends included, the CDR3 has 10 residues. Looked up from germline, CDR1 is SEHNR and CDR2 is FQNEAQ (reference sequence). Here the CDR3 reads CASSLADGLV.

Concerning this clone: The germline gene is not matched at one end of the junction; a read error may be the cause. The V and J genes are TRBV5-8 and TRBJ2-7; unclear D gene. The germline V gene has CDR1 SGHTS and CDR2 YDEGEE. The CDR3 has 11 residues. Here the CDR3 reads CASSLTGKRHF. CDR3 coding DNA: TGTGCCAGCAGCTTGACTGGGAAGCGACACTTC.

This chain joins TRBV28 and TRBJ2-6; D might be TRBD1 (6 bases). V was cut by 6 bases and J by 6 bases, with 15 bases left in between. Germline CDR1 MDHEN, CDR2 SYDVKM. This CDR3 contains 15 residues. In DNA, the CDR3 is TGTGCCAGCAGGGCAGGGGACGGGGTGGCCAACGTCCTGACTTTC. This codes for CASRAGDGVANVLTF.

This chain uses TRBV7-2 with TRBJ1-1; 7 nucleotides align to TRBD1. J lost 11 bases, V lost 1 base, and 13 bases had no gene match. Germline values: CDR1 SGHTA, CDR2 FQGNSA. The length of the CDR3 is 15 residues. The CDR3 is CASSLDGQVPTGAFF. The CDR3 coding sequence is TGTGCCAGCAGCTTAGACGGACAGGTCCCGACGGGGGCTTTCTTT. Variable domain in full (rest from reference TRBV7-2 and TRBJ1-1): GAGVSQSPSNKVTEKGKDVELRCDPISGHTALYWYRQSLGQGLEFLIYFQGNSAPDKSGLPSDRFSAERTGGSVSTLTIQRTQQEDSAVYLCASSLDGQVPTGAFFGQGTRLTVV.

V usage is TRBV11-2 and J usage is TRBJ1-2; TRBD1 agrees at 7 bases. The trim removed 5 bases at V and 8 bases at J, leaving 8 bases unmatched. Looked up from germline, CDR1 is SGHAT and CDR2 is FQNNGV. This CDR3 is 13 amino acids long. The CDR3 is CASSRNRGGGYTF. In DNA, the CDR3 is TGTGCCAGCAGCAGAAACAGGGGTGGGGGCTACACCTTC.

This clone was recorded a few times. V is TRBV19 and J is TRBJ1-5, with D possibly TRBD1 on 6 matching bases. This CDR3 has 16 amino acids. Trimming removed 5 bases at V and 7 bases at J, with 21 bases between. The germline V gene encodes CDR1 LNHDA and CDR2 SQIVND (reference sequence). CDR3 bases: TGTGCCAGTAGTGCCTTGGGGGCTACGGATCGACAGCCCCAGCATTTT. Amino acids: CASSALGATDRQPQHF.

The chain employs TRBV4-1 and TRBJ1-1; D might be TRBD1 (5 bases). V was trimmed by 3 bases and J by 4 bases, leaving 18 bases between them. The germline V gene encodes CDR1 MGHRA and CDR2 YSYEKL. The CDR3 runs to 16 residues. The CDR3 DNA reads as TGCGCCAGCAGCCAGGGGGGGAAGGGTTGGGGCACTGAAGCTTTCTTT. It codes for CASSQGGKGWGTEAFF.

The chain has TRBV6-5 and TRBJ1-2; no definite D call. This CDR3 spans 12 amino acids. The V end was cut by 2 bases, the J end by 6 bases, with 7 bases between. From germline, CDR1 is MNHEY and CDR2 SVGAGI. This CDR3 reads CASSYAGDGYTF. The CDR3 region has the DNA TGTGCCAGCAGTTACGCAGGAGATGGCTACACCTTC.

This clone was observed a single time. This chain links TRBV3-1 (or the pseudogene TRBV3-2) with TRBJ1-2; TRBD1 is a possible D gene (5 bases). The germline gives CDR1 LGHDT, CDR2 YNNKEL (reference sequence). The germline V and J ends were trimmed by 1 base and 7 bases, with 10 bases remaining between them. The CDR3 covers 13 residues. This CDR3 reads CASSQAGIGGYTF. The CDR3 nucleotides are TGTGCCAGCAGCCAAGCAGGGATCGGTGGCTACACCTTC.